This TCR beta chain comes out of a study of metastatic and nonmetastatic thyroid tumors (dated by TCRdb to between 2020 and 2021). In terms of the full investigation: The researchers compared repertoires between peripheral blood samples and tumor or nodule tissue samples from patients with malignant or benign thyroid disease.

What the research found in general, with its limitations: In both blood and tumor samples, malignant tumors were reported to have significantly higher TCR beta diversity than benign nodules.

Before undergoing thyroid surgery, none of the patients had been given any kind of treatment. Using T-cell receptor beta sequencing, the study looked back at clinical samples from patients collected from about 2011 to 2019. The cysteine opens and the phenylalanine closes a CDR3 of 15 amino acids. Of the read, only the CDR3 DNA is kept; its 45 bases are in frame from base 1. The germline ends are 18 bases apart after V is trimmed by 6 bases and J by 3 bases. The germline V gene gives CDR1 as MNHEY and CDR2 as SVGEGT. The library was made by PCR. Sequenced on an Illumina HiSeq 4000. High-throughput sequencing was used to profile the TCR beta-chain CDR3 region of every patient. Under the source paper's analysis protocol: A classifier to discriminate distant-metastatic papillary thyroid cancer patients was built from CDR3 differences across clinicopathological groups. The Shannon index was used to measure repertoire diversity, and the Morisita-Horn index was used to measure how similar tumor and blood repertoires were. Using fastp at Q25 and MiXCR, TCRdb reprocessed the public reads and kept productive beta chains. TCRdb, not the authors, supplied the V and J calls. In all, the sample holds 50,000 or so clones, and more than 20% of those were seen once. Clones ranked in the top ten supply over 3% of the sample.

In its sample, this clone was seen many times. Its antigen remains unidentified. Base qualities are missing; no much larger clone stands one base away. Sequencing used blood. This receptor was taken from a male donor with papillary thyroid cancer or a benign thyroid nodule (not recorded which). Some clones in this sample may be carry-over from other donors' samples. The chain links TRBV6-2 or TRBV6-3 with TRBJ2-7; the D gene is not confidently resolved. The DNA sequence is given as TGTGCCAGCAGCCCGTCAGATCCCCTCCTCTACGAGCAGTACTTC. Translated, it reads CASSPSDPLLYEQYF.